This T cell receptor (beta chain) was identified during a study of blood T cell repertoires in COVID-19. Repertoires were generated with immunoSEQ multiplex PCR, while TCRdb's copy carries only in-frame clones and drops some. The sample lists a few hundred thousand clones, about 88% occurring once. With V trimmed by 6 bases and J by 4 bases, 11 bases remained unmatched. The CDR3 is 15 amino acids. Germline assignment: CDR1 MNHEY and CDR2 SMNVEV (reference sequence). Only a few counts were recorded for this clone. This TCR was sampled from a woman between 25 and 40 years old who had recovered from COVID-19. Source material: PBMCs or T cells enriched from blood (not recorded which). The chain employs TRBV27 and TRBJ1-1; 7 nucleotides agree with TRBD1. The CDR3 loop reads CASSSDPRGSTEAFF. The CDR3 nucleotides are TGTGCCAGCAGCTCCGACCCCAGGGGGAGCACTGAAGCTTTCTTT.